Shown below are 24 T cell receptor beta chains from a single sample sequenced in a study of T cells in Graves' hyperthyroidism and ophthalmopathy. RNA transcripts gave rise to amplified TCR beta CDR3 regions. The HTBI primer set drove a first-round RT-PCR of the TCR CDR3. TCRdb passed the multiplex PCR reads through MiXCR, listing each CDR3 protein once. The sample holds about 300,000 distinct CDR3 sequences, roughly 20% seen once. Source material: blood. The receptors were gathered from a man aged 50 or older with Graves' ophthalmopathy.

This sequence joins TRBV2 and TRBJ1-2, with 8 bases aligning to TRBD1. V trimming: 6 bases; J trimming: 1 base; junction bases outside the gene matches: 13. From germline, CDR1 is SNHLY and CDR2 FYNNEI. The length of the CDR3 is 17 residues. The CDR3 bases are TGTGCCAGCAGAGCCTCCGGGACAGGAGGATTTAACTATGGCTACACCTTC. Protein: CASRASGTGGFNYGYTF.

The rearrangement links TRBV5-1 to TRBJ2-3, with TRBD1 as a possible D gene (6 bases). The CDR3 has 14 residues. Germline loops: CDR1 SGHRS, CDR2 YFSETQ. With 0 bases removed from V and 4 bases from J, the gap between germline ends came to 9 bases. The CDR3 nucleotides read TGCGCCAGCAGCTTGGGGGGGCCCTCAGATACGCAGTATTTT. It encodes CASSLGGPSDTQYF.

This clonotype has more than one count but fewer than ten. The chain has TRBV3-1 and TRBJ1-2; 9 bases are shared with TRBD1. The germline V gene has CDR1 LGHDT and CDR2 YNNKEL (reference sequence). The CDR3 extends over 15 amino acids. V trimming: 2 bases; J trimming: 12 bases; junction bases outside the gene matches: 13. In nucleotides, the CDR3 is TGTGCCAGCAGCCAATCTCTGGGACAGGGAGCGGTGGACACCTTC. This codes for CASSQSLGQGAVDTF.

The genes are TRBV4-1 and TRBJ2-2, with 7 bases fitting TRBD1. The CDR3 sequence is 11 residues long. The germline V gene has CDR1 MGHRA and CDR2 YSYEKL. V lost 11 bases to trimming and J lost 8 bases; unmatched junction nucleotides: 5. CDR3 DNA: TGCGCCTCCTCAGGGGGAGGGGAGCTGTTTTTT. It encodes CASSGGGELFF.

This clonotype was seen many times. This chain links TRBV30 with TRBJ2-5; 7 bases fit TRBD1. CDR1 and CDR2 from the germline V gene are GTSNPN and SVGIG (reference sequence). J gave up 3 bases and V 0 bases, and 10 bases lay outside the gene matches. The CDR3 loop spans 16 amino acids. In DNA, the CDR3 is TGTGCCTGGAGTGTCCCCCCGCCGACAGGGAAAGAGACCCAGTACTTC. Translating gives CAWSVPPPTGKETQYF.

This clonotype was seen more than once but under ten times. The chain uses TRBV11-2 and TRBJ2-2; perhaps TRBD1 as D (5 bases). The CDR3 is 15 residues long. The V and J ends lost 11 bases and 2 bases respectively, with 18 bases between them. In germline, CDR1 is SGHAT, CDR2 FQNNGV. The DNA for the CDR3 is TGTGCCGGCACCGCAGGGCAGGGAAACACCGGGGAGCTGTTTTTT. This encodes CAGTAGQGNTGELFF. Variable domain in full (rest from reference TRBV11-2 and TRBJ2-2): EAGVAQSPRYKIIEKRQSVAFWCNPISGHATLYWYQQILGQGPKLLIQFQNNGVVDDSQLPKDRFSAERLKGVDSTLKIQPAKLEDSAVYLCAGTAGQGNTGELFFGEGSRLTVL.

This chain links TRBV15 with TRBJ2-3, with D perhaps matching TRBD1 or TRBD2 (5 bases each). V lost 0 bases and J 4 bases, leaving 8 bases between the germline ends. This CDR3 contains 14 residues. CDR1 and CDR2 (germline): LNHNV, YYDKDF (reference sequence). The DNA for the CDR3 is TGTGCCACCAGCAGAGACGGGGCCGCAGATACGCAGTATTTT. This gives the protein CATSRDGAADTQYF.

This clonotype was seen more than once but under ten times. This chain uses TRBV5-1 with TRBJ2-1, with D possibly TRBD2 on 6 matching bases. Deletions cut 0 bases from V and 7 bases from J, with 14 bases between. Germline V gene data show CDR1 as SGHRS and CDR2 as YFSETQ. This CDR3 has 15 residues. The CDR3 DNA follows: TGCGCCAGCAGCTTGGTTTCGGGAGTGGGTAATGAGCAGTTCTTC. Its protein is CASSLVSGVGNEQFF.

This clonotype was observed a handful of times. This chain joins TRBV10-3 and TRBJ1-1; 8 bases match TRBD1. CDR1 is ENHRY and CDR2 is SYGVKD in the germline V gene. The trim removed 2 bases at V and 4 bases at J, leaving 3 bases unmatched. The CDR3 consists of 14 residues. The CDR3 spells CAISEQGASTEAFF. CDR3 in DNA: TGTGCCATCAGTGAGCAGGGGGCGAGCACTGAAGCTTTCTTT.

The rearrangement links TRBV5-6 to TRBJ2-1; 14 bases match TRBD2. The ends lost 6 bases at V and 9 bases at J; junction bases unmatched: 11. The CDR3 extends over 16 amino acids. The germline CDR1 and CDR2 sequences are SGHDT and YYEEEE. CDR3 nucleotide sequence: TGTGCCAGCACCAAAATTGGGACTAGCGGGAGAAGTGAGCAGTTCTTC. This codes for CASTKIGTSGRSEQFF.

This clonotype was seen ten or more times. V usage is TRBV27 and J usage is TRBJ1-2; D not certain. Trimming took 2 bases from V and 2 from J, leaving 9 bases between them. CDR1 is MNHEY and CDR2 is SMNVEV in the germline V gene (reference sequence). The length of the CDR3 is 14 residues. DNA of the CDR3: TGTGCCAGCAGTTTACAAGGACGGAACTATGGCTACACCTTC. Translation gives CASSLQGRNYGYTF.

DNA of the CDR3: TGCAGTGCTAGTATAAATCAGCCCCAGCATTTT. Its protein product is CSASINQPQHF. V is TRBV20-1 and J is TRBJ1-5; D is unclear. This CDR3 is 11 amino acids long. Germline CDR1 reads DFQATT; CDR2 reads SNEGSKA (reference sequence). V was trimmed by 3 bases and J by 4 bases, leaving 4 bases between them.

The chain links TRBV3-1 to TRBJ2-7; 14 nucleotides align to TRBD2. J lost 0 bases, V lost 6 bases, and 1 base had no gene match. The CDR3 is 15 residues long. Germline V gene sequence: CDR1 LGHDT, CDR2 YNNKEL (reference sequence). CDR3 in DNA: TGTGCCAGCAGGGGGACTAGCGGGAGCTCCTACGAGCAGTACTTC. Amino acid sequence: CASRGTSGSSYEQYF.

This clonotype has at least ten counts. CDR3 protein: CASSVWAAAVYGYTF. The CDR3 nucleotides are TGTGCCAGCAGCGTATGGGCGGCCGCAGTCTATGGCTACACCTTC. This chain connects TRBV9 to TRBJ1-2, with D unclear. Trimming shortened V by 1 base and J by 4 bases, and 14 bases separated the two germline ends. CDR3 size: 15 residues. CDR1 and CDR2 (germline): SGDLS, YYNGEE. The full variable domain, in which reference TRBV9 and TRBJ1-2 provide the parts outside the CDR3, is DSGVTQTPKHLITATGQRVTLRCSPRSGDLSVYWYQQSLDQGLQFLIQYYNGEERAKGNILERFSAQQFPDLHSELNLSSLELGDSALYFCASSVWAAAVYGYTFGSGTRLTVV.

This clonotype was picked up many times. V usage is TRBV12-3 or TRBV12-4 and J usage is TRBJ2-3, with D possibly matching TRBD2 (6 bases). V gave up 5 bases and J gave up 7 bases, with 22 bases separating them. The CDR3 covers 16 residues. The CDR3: CASSPRGGARDNTQYF. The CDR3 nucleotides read TGTGCCAGCAGTCCCCGGGGAGGAGCGAGAGATAATACGCAGTATTTT.

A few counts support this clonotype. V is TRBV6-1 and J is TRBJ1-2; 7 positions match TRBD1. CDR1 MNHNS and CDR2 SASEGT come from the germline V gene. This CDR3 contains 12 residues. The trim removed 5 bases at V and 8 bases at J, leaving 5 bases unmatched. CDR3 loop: CASSLTGHGYTF. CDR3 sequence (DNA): TGTGCCAGCAGTCTGACAGGGCACGGCTACACCTTC.

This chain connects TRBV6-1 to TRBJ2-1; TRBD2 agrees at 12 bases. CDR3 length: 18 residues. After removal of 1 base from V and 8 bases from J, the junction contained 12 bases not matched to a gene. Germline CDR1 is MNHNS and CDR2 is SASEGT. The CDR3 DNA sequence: TGTGCCAGCAGTGAAGGGAAGGGGCTAGCGGGAGGGGGCCATGAGCAGTTCTTC. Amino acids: CASSEGKGLAGGGHEQFF.

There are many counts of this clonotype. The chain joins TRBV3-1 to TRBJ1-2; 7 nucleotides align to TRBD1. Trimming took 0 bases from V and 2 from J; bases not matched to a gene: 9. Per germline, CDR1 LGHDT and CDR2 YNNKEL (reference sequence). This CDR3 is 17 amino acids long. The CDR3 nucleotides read TGTGCCAGCAGCCAAGATTGGGGACAGCCCCTGAACTATGGCTACACCTTC. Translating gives CASSQDWGQPLNYGYTF.

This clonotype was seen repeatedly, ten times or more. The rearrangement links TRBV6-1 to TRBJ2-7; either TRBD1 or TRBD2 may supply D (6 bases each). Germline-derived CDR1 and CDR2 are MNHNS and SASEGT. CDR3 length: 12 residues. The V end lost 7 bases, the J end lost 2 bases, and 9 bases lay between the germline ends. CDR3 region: CASKGGPYEQYF. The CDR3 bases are TGTGCCAGCAAGGGGGGTCCCTACGAGCAGTACTTC.

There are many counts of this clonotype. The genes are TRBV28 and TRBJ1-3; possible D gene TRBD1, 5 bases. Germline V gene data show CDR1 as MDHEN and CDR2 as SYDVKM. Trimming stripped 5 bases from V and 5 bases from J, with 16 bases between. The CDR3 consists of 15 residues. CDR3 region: CASSPAGTGRNTIYF. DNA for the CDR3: TGTGCCAGCAGTCCCGCCGGGACCGGGAGAAACACCATATATTTT. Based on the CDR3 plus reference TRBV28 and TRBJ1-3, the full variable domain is DVKVTQSSRYLVKRTGEKVFLECVQDMDHENMFWYRQDPGLGLRLIYFSYDVKMKEKGDIPEGYSVSREKKERFSLILESASTNQTSMYLCASSPAGTGRNTIYFGEGSWLTVV.

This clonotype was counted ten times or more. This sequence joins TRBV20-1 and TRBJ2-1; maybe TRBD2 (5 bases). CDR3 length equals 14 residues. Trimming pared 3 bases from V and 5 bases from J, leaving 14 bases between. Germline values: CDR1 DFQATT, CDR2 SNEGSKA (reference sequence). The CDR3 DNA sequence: TGCAGTGCTAGCCCCGCGGGCCTGGACAATGAGCAGTTCTTC. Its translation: CSASPAGLDNEQFF.

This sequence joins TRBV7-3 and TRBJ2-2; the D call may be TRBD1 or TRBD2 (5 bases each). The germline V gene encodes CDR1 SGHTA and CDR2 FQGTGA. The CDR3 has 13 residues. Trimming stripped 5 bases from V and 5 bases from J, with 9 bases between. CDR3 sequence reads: CASSPGRTGELFF. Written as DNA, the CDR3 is TGTGCCAGCAGCCCGGGGCGGACCGGGGAGCTGTTTTTT. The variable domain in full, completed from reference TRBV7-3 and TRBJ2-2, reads GAGVSQTPSNKVTEKGKYVELRCDPISGHTALYWYRQSLGQGPEFLIYFQGTGAADDSGLPNDRFFAVRPEGSVSTLKIQRTERGDSAVYLCASSPGRTGELFFGEGSRLTVL.

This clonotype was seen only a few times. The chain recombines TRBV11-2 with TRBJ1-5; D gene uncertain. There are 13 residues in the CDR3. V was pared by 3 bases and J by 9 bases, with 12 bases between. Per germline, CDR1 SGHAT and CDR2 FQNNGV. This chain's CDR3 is CASSFEAPGPQHF. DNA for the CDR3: TGTGCCAGCAGCTTTGAGGCCCCGGGGCCCCAGCATTTT.

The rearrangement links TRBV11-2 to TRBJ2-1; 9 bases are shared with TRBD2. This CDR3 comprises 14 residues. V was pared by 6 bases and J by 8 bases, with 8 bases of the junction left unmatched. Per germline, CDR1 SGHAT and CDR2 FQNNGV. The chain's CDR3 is CASRASGRIYEQFF. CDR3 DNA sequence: TGTGCCAGCAGGGCGAGCGGGAGGATCTATGAGCAGTTCTTC.